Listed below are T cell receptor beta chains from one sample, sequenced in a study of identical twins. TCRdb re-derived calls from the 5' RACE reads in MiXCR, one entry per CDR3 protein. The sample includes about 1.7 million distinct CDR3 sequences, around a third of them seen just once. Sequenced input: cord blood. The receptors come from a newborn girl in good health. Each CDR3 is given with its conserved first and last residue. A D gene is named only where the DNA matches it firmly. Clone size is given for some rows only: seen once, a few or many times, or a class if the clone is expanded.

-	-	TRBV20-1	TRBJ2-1	TGCAGTGCTAGAGATTCCCGGAGGTCCAGCTACAATGAGCAGTTCTTC	CSARDSRRSSYNEQFF
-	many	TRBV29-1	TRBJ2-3	TGCAGCGTTGAAGACGGGACTCCCACAGATACGCAGTATTTT	CSVEDGTPTDTQYF
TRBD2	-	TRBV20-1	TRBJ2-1	TGCAGTGCTAGAGCCGGGACTAGCACTGGCAATGAGCAGTTCTTC	CSARAGTSTGNEQFF
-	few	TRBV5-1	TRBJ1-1	TGCGCCAGCACCACAGCACAGGGAGGTAACACTGAAGCTTTCTTT	CASTTAQGGNTEAFF
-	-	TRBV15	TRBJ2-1	TGTGCCACCAGCAGAGGGAAGACCCTCTCCTACAATGAGCAGTTCTTC	CATSRGKTLSYNEQFF
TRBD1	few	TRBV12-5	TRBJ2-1	TGTGCTAGTGGTCCGGGACAGGCCTACAATGAGCAGTTCTTC	CASGPGQAYNEQFF
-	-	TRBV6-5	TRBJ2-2	TGTGCCAGCAGGACGGAGGAACTCGTAAACGGGGAGCTGTTTTTT	CASRTEELVNGELFF
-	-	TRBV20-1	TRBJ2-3	TGCAGTGCTAGAGTTAGTTTTTGGGGACCGAGCACAGATACGCAGTATTTT	CSARVSFWGPSTDTQYF
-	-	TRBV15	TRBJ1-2	TGTGCCACCAGCTCCGCAGGGAGCTTGTATGGCTACACCTTC	CATSSAGSLYGYTF
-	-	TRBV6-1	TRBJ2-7	TGTGCCAGCAGGTCATGGGCTCAGGAGAGCTCCTACGAGCAGTACTTC	CASRSWAQESSYEQYF